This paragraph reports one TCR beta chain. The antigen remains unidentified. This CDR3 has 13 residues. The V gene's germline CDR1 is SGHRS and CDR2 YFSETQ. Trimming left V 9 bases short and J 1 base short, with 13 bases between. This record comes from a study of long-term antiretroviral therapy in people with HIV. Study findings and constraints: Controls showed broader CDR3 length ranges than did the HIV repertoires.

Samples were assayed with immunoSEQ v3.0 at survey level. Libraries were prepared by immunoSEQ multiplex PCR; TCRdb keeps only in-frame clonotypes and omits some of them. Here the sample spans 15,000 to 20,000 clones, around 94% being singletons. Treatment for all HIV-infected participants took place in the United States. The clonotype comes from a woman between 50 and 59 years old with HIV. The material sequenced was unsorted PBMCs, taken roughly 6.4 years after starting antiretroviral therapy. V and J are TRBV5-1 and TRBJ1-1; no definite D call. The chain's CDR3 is CATTLEGNTEAFF. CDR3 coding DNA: TGCGCCACCACTTTGGAAGGGAACACTGAAGCTTTCTTT.